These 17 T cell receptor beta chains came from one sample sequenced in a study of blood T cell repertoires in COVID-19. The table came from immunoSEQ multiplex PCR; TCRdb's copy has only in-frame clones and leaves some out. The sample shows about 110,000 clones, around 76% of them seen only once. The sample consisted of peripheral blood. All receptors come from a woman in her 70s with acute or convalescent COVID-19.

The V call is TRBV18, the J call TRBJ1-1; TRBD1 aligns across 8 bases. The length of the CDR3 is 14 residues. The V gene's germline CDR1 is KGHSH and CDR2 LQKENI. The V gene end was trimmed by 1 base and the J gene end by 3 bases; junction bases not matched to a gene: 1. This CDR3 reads CASSPLTGDTEAFF. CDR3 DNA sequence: TGTGCCAGCTCACCACTGACAGGGGACACTGAAGCTTTCTTT.

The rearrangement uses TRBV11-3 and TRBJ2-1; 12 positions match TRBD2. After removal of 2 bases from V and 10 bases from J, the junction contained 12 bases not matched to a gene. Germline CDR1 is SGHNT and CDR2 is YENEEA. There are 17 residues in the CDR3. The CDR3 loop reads CASSLNFASGGAREQFF. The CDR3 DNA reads TGTGCCAGCAGCTTAAACTTTGCTAGCGGGGGGGCACGAGAGCAGTTCTTC.

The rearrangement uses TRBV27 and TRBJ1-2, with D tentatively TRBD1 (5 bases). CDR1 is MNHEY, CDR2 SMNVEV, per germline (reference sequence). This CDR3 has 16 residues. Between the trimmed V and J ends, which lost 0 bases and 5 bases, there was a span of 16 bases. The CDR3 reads CASSLSGLRGNYGYTF. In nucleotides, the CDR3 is TGTGCCAGCAGTTTATCGGGACTGCGGGGGAATTATGGCTACACCTTC.

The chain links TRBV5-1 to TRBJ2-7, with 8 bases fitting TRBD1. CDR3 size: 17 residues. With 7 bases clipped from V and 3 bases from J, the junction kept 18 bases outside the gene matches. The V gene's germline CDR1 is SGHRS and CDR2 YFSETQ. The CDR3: CASAFRITGGLYYEQYF. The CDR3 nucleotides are TGCGCCAGCGCATTCAGAATTACAGGGGGACTTTACTACGAGCAGTACTTC.

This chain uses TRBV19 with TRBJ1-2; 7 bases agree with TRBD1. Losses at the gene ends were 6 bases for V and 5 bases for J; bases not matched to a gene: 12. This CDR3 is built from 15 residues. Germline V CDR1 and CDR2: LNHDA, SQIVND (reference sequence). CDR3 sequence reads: CASRRGADRWYGYTF. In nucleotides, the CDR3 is TGTGCCAGTAGGAGAGGCGCGGACAGGTGGTATGGCTACACCTTC.

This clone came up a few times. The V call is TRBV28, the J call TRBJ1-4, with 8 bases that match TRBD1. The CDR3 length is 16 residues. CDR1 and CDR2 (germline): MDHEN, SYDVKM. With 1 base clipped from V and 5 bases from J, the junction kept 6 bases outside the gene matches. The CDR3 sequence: CASSLSDGDRNEKLFF. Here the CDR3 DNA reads TGTGCCAGCAGTTTATCAGATGGGGACAGGAATGAAAAACTGTTTTTT. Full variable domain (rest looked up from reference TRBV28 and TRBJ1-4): DVKVTQSSRYLVKRTGEKVFLECVQDMDHENMFWYRQDPGLGLRLIYFSYDVKMKEKGDIPEGYSVSREKKERFSLILESASTNQTSMYLCASSLSDGDRNEKLFFGSGTQLSVL.

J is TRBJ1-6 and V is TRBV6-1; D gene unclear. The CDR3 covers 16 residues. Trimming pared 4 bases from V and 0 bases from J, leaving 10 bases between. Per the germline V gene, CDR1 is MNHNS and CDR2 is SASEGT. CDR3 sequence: CASSGTVSSYNSPLHF. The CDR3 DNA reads TGTGCCAGCAGTGGAACGGTGAGCTCCTATAATTCACCCCTCCACTTT.

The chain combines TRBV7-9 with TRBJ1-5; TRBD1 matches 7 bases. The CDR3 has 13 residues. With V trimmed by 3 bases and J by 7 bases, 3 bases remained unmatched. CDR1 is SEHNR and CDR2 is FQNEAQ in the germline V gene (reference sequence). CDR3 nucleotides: TGTGCCAGCAGCTTTACAGGGGTCCAGCCCCAGCATTTT. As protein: CASSFTGVQPQHF.

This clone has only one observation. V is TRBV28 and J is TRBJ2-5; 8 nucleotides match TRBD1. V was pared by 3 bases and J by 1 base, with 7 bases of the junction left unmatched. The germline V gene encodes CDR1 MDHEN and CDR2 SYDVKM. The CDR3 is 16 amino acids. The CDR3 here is CASSLDRVTFQETQYF. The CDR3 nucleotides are TGTGCCAGCAGTTTGGACAGGGTGACATTCCAAGAGACCCAGTACTTC.

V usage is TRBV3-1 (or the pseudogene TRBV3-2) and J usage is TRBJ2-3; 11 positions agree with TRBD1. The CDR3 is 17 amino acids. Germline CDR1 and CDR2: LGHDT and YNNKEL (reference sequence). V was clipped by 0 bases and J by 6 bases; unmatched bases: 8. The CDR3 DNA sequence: TGTGCCAGCAGCCAAGAGGGGACAGGGGGTTTGGTGGATACGCAGTATTTT. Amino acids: CASSQEGTGGLVDTQYF.

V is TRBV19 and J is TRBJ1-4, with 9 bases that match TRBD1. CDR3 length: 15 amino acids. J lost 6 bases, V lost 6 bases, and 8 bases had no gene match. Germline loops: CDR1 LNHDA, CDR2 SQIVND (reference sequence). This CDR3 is CASRLPGTGHEKLFF. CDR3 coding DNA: TGTGCCAGTAGACTCCCAGGGACAGGGCATGAAAAACTGTTTTTT.

The CDR3 sequence is CASRTGQTNTGELFF. The CDR3 bases are TGTGCCAGCAGAACGGGACAGACGAACACCGGGGAGCTGTTTTTT. The J gene is TRBJ2-2, the V gene TRBV27; TRBD1 matches at 7 bases. This CDR3 region has 15 residues. Germline CDR1 MNHEY, CDR2 SMNVEV (reference sequence). V gave up 6 bases and J gave up 0 bases; unmatched junction bases: 4.

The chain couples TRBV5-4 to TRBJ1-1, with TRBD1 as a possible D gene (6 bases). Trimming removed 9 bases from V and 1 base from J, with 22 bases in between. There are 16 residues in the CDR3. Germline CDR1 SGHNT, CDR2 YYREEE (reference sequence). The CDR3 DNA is TGTGCCATCCAAATTGGGGCAGGGGAATGGAACACTGAAGCTTTCTTT. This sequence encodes CAIQIGAGEWNTEAFF. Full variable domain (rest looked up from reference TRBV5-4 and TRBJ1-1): ETGVTQSPTHLIKTRGQQVTLRCSSQSGHNTVSWYQQALGQGPQFIFQYYREEENGRGNFPPRFSGLQFPNYSSELNVNALELDDSALYLCAIQIGAGEWNTEAFFGQGTRLTVV.

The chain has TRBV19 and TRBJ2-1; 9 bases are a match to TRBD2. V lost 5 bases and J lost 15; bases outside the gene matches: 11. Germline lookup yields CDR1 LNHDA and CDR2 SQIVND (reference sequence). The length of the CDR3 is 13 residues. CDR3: CASSPLIAGARFF. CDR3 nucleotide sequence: TGTGCCAGTAGTCCTCTCATAGCGGGGGCGAGGTTCTTC.

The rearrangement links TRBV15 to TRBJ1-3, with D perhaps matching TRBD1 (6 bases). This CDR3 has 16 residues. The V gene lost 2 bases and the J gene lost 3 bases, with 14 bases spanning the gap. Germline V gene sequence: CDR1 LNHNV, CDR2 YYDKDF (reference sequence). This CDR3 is CATSRLRQDGGNTIYF. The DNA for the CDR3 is TGTGCCACCAGCAGATTGCGACAGGACGGTGGAAACACCATATATTTT.

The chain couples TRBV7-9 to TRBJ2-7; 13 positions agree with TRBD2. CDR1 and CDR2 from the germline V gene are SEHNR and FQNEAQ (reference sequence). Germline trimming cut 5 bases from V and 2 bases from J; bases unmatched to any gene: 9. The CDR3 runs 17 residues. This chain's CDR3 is CASSKTSGGTDPYEQYF. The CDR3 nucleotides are TGTGCCAGCAGCAAGACTAGCGGGGGGACAGACCCCTACGAGCAGTACTTC.

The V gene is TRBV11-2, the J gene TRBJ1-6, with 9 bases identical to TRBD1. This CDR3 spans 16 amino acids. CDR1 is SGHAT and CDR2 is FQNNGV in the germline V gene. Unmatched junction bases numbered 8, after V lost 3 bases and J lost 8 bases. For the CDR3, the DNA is TGTGCCAGCAGCTTCTCCGGTGACAGGGGGTATTCACCCCTCCACTTT. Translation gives CASSFSGDRGYSPLHF.